These 8 T cell receptor beta chains came from one sample sequenced in a study of response to subunit inactivated influenza vaccine. MiXCR, run by TCRdb on the RT-PCR reads, gives a single entry per CDR3 protein. The table records around 480,000 distinct CDR3 sequences, 11% of them present only once. The sample in question was PBMCs from blood, obtained more than 35 days after vaccination. These receptors originate from a man aged 50-59 years who received an inactivated influenza vaccine.

This clonotype was seen a few times. This chain uses TRBV12-3 or TRBV12-4 with TRBJ2-5, with 7 bases fitting TRBD2. The CDR3 is made up of 15 amino acids. V lost 7 bases, J lost 4 bases, and 12 bases stayed unmatched. The CDR3 is CASNPGGLRGETQYF. In DNA form, the CDR3 reads TGTGCCAGCAACCCGGGGGGATTGAGAGGAGAGACCCAGTACTTC.

Only a few counts were recorded for this clonotype. The genes are TRBV28 and TRBJ1-5; D is possibly TRBD1 (5 bases). Trimming shortened V by 3 bases and J by 7 bases, and 13 bases separated the two germline ends. Germline CDR1 and CDR2: MDHEN and SYDVKM. The CDR3 is 14 residues long. In DNA form, the CDR3 reads TGTGCCAGCAGTTTCGCAGGGACGTGGCAGCCCCAGCATTTT. Translating gives CASSFAGTWQPQHF.

V gene TRBV18 combines with J gene TRBJ2-5; D remains ambiguous. Germline assignment: CDR1 KGHSH and CDR2 LQKENI. V lost 2 bases, J lost 2 bases, and 15 bases lay in between. The CDR3 is 16 residues long. CDR3 sequence: CASSPGLTSRQETQYF. CDR3 DNA: TGTGCCAGCTCACCAGGTTTGACAAGTAGGCAAGAGACCCAGTACTTC.

The CDR3 is CASRESGQETQYF. DNA of the CDR3: TGCGCCAGCAGGGAGTCCGGACAGGAGACCCAGTACTTC. The chain links TRBV5-1 to TRBJ2-5; TRBD1 might be the D (6 bases). This CDR3 contains 13 residues. Trimming took 5 bases from V and 5 from J, leaving 13 bases between them. Germline V gene data show CDR1 as SGHRS and CDR2 as YFSETQ. Full variable domain (rest looked up from reference TRBV5-1 and TRBJ2-5): KAGVTQTPRYLIKTRGQQVTLSCSPISGHRSVSWYQQTPGQGLQFLFEYFSETQRNKGNFPGRFSGRQFSNSRSEMNVSTLELGDSALYLCASRESGQETQYFGPGTRLLVL.

The sample holds one count of this clonotype. This chain connects TRBV5-1 to TRBJ1-1, with 11 bases fitting TRBD1. Trimming at V came to 1 base and at J to 5 bases, leaving 7 bases not matched to a gene. CDR1 SGHRS and CDR2 YFSETQ come from the germline V gene. The CDR3 totals 16 residues. The chain's CDR3 is CASSLTPGQGGTEAFF. The DNA for the CDR3 is TGCGCCAGCAGCTTGACGCCGGGACAGGGGGGAACTGAAGCTTTCTTT.

This clonotype was seen only a few times. The V call is TRBV11-2, the J call TRBJ2-5; no clear D gene. The CDR3 consists of 14 residues. The V end was cut by 3 bases, the J end by 0 bases, with 8 bases between. Germline lookup yields CDR1 SGHAT and CDR2 FQNNGV. The DNA for the CDR3 is TGTGCCAGCAGCTTTGGGCTGTACCAAGAGACCCAGTACTTC. Amino acids: CASSFGLYQETQYF.

The chain links TRBV12-3 or TRBV12-4 to TRBJ2-6, with 7 bases identical to TRBD2. The CDR3 runs 15 residues. Trimming took 6 bases from V and 6 from J; bases not matched to a gene: 8. CDR3 in amino acids: CASRTGLPVANVLTF. CDR3 nucleotides: TGTGCCAGCAGGACGGGACTACCCGTGGCCAACGTCCTGACTTTC.

The genes are TRBV12-3 or TRBV12-4 and TRBJ1-2; D is uncertain. Trimming stripped 3 bases from V and 1 base from J, with 9 bases between. The CDR3 spans 14 residues. The CDR3 nucleotides are TGTGCCAGCAGTTTGGCACAGCTTAACTATGGCTACACCTTC. Encoded protein: CASSLAQLNYGYTF.